Following are 18 T cell receptor beta chains from one sample sequenced in a study of T-cell reconstitution after alpha-beta-depleted transplantation in children. A TCRbeta library incorporating unique molecular identifiers was prepared. TCRdb reprocessed the PCR reads with MiXCR, giving one entry per CDR3 protein. In the table there are over 100,000 distinct CDR3 sequences, around 5.9% of which are singletons. The sample consisted of PBMCs, mostly from graft donor cells, taken 60 days after TCRalphabeta/CD19-depleted stem cell transplant. The receptors stem from a female patient aged 2 to 10 who had a stem cell transplant for Fanconi anemia, so the T cells may come from the graft donor.

This clonotype was counted at least ten times. V is TRBV5-1 and J is TRBJ2-3, with TRBD2 identical over 13 bases. Germline V gene data show CDR1 as SGHRS and CDR2 as YFSETQ. This CDR3 comprises 16 residues. The junction had 4 bases not matched to a gene; V was cut back by 0 bases and J by 6 bases. DNA of the CDR3: TGCGCCAGCAGCTTGGTTGGACTAGCGGGAGCGGATACGCAGTATTTT. It codes for CASSLVGLAGADTQYF.

At least ten counts were recorded for this clonotype. CDR3 in DNA: TGTGCCAGCAGTTTAGGAGCGGGAGGTGTCTACAATGAGCAGTTCTTC. Residues: CASSLGAGGVYNEQFF. The V call is TRBV12-3 or TRBV12-4, the J call TRBJ2-1, with 9 bases fitting TRBD2. This CDR3 is 16 amino acids long. J lost 3 bases, V lost 1 base, and 4 bases had no gene match.

This clonotype was recorded a few times. The chain is built from TRBV3-1 and TRBJ2-7; 7 positions agree with TRBD2. The CDR3 loop spans 14 amino acids. Germline values: CDR1 LGHDT, CDR2 YNNKEL (reference sequence). V was pared by 4 bases and J by 5 bases, with 8 bases of the junction left unmatched. The CDR3 sequence is CASSRTGLPNEQYF. For the CDR3, the DNA is TGTGCCAGCAGCCGGACGGGACTACCGAACGAGCAGTACTTC.

This clonotype was observed at least ten times. The CDR3 spells CAWSLGNLKIQYF. DNA of the CDR3: TGTGCCTGGAGTCTCGGGAACCTAAAAATTCAGTACTTC. The chain joins TRBV30 to TRBJ2-4, with D maybe TRBD2 (5 bases). The germline CDR1 and CDR2 sequences are GTSNPN and SVGIG (reference sequence). CDR3 length equals 13 residues. Trimming removed 2 bases from V and 10 bases from J, with 15 bases in between.

This clonotype was seen at least ten times. The chain combines TRBV6-5 with TRBJ2-3; D is uncertain. V lost 0 bases and J lost 0, with 7 bases in between. This CDR3 is built from 15 residues. Per germline, CDR1 MNHEY and CDR2 SVGAGI. CDR3 protein: CASSYSGYSTDTQYF. The CDR3 coding sequence is TGTGCCAGCAGTTACTCAGGGTATAGCACAGATACGCAGTATTTT.

The chain links TRBV10-3 to TRBJ2-7; TRBD1 agrees at 8 bases. This CDR3 has 19 amino acids. Germline lookup yields CDR1 ENHRY and CDR2 SYGVKD. J gave up 1 base and V 3 bases, and 17 bases lay outside the gene matches. CDR3 protein: CAISDRRGRLPPSSYEQYF. CDR3 nucleotides: TGTGCCATCAGTGACCGCAGGGGGCGTTTGCCCCCGAGTTCCTACGAGCAGTACTTC.

This clonotype has at least ten counts. The V and J genes are TRBV29-1 and TRBJ2-5; 10 nucleotides match TRBD2. The CDR3 has 14 residues. V lost 6 bases and J lost 4; bases outside the gene matches: 8. From germline, CDR1 is SQVTM and CDR2 ANQGSEA. CDR3 residues: CSVVAGGGGETQYF. DNA of the CDR3: TGCAGCGTCGTAGCGGGAGGAGGGGGAGAGACCCAGTACTTC. Full variable domain (remainder filled in from reference TRBV29-1 and TRBJ2-5): SAVISQKPSRDICQRGTSLTIQCQVDSQVTMMFWYRQQPGQSLTLIATANQGSEATYESGFVIDKFPISRPNLTFSTLTVSNMSPEDSSIYLCSVVAGGGGETQYFGPGTRLLVL.

This clonotype was observed many times. The V call is TRBV5-1, the J call TRBJ2-2; 7 bases align to TRBD1. This CDR3 spans 14 amino acids. Per germline, CDR1 SGHRS and CDR2 YFSETQ. V dropped 1 base and J dropped 6; count of bases not matched to a gene: 3. The CDR3: CASSLIQGAGELFF. In nucleotides, the CDR3 is TGCGCCAGCAGCTTGATCCAGGGGGCCGGGGAGCTGTTTTTT.

This clonotype was detected many times. This chain uses TRBV28 with TRBJ2-3; 10 positions agree with TRBD2. The CDR3 runs 16 residues. Germline V gives CDR1 MDHEN, CDR2 SYDVKM. Unmatched junction bases numbered 5, after V lost 2 bases and J lost 3 bases. Here the CDR3 reads CASSLPASGGTDTQYF. In nucleotides, the CDR3 is TGTGCCAGCAGTTTACCTGCTAGCGGGGGAACAGATACGCAGTATTTT.

In its sample, this clonotype was seen many times. The V gene is TRBV4-1, the J gene TRBJ2-2; tentatively, D is TRBD1 or TRBD2 (5 bases each). The ends were cut back, 3 bases at V and 5 bases at J, with 7 bases in the middle. The germline V gene encodes CDR1 MGHRA and CDR2 YSYEKL. The CDR3 has 13 residues. CDR3 sequence reads: CASSHWGTGELFF. The CDR3 DNA follows: TGCGCCAGCAGCCACTGGGGGACCGGGGAGCTGTTTTTT.

This clonotype came up many times. V is TRBV25-1 and J is TRBJ2-3, with D unresolved. Per germline, CDR1 MGHDK and CDR2 SYGVNS. The germline V and J ends were trimmed by 2 bases and 5 bases, with 8 bases remaining between them. CDR3 length equals 13 residues. Here the CDR3 reads CASSEIVIDTQYF. The CDR3 DNA is TGTGCCAGCAGTGAAATAGTTATAGATACGCAGTATTTT.

This chain uses TRBV7-2 with TRBJ2-3; 9 nucleotides line up with TRBD2. With V trimmed by 4 bases and J by 6 bases, 8 bases remained unmatched. CDR3 length: 15 amino acids. Germline V gene data show CDR1 as SGHTA and CDR2 as FQGNSA. The CDR3 reads CASSSSGTSPDTQYF. As DNA, the CDR3 is TGTGCCAGCAGCTCCTCCGGGACTAGCCCCGATACGCAGTATTTT.

The V gene is TRBV3-1, the J gene TRBJ2-3; 9 bases align to TRBD2. With 4 bases clipped from V and 5 bases from J, the junction kept 7 bases outside the gene matches. CDR1 and CDR2 from the germline V gene are LGHDT and YNNKEL (reference sequence). The CDR3 extends over 15 amino acids. In nucleotides, the CDR3 is TGTGCCAGCAGCCCCCAGCCTAGCGGGATAGATACGCAGTATTTT. Translating it yields CASSPQPSGIDTQYF.

This clonotype was counted many times. The chain has TRBV23-1 and TRBJ2-1; 13 bases agree with TRBD2. TRBV23-1 is marked as an open reading frame, function uncertain. Losses at the gene ends were 3 bases for V and 4 bases for J; bases not matched to a gene: 18. This CDR3 is built from 21 residues. For the CDR3, the DNA is TGCGCCAGCAGTCATTTAATCTACCGGACTAGCGGGAGTGTAGCGTACAATGAGCAGTTCTTC. Protein product: CASSHLIYRTSGSVAYNEQFF.

This clonotype was seen a handful of times. This rearrangement joins TRBV5-1 to TRBJ2-7, with 9 nucleotides matching TRBD2. Germline values: CDR1 SGHRS, CDR2 YFSETQ. Losses at the gene ends were 6 bases for V and 2 bases for J; bases not matched to a gene: 12. This CDR3 contains 16 residues. In DNA, the CDR3 is TGCGCCAGCACCCATCATAGCGGGAGCAGCCCCTACGAGCAGTACTTC. It encodes CASTHHSGSSPYEQYF.

A few counts support this clonotype. The genes are TRBV28 and TRBJ2-7; 13 bases align to TRBD2. This CDR3 has 17 amino acids. The germline CDR1 and CDR2 sequences are MDHEN and SYDVKM. The J segment lost 2 bases and the V segment lost 6 bases, leaving 10 bases of the junction unmatched. This CDR3 is CASSRWTSGSLAYEQYF. The CDR3 DNA follows: TGTGCCAGCAGCCGTTGGACTAGCGGGAGTCTCGCCTACGAGCAGTACTTC.

A word on this clonotype: This may be a read error, as it is one base from a much larger clone. V is TRBV24-1 and J is TRBJ2-3; 11 bases are shared with TRBD2. The CDR3 is 20 amino acids. Germline-derived CDR1 and CDR2 are KGHDR and SFDVKD. The chain's CDR3 is CATSDTARLAGGASTDTQCF. The CDR3 nucleotides read TGTGCCACCAGTGATACAGCTCGGCTAGCGGGGGGAGCTAGCACAGATACGCAGTGTTTT.

Many counts were recorded for this clonotype. The chain employs TRBV29-1 and TRBJ2-1; possible D gene TRBD2, 6 bases. The V gene lost 3 bases and the J gene lost 6 bases, with 24 bases spanning the gap. The CDR3 sequence is 17 residues long. Looked up from germline, CDR1 is SQVTM and CDR2 is ANQGSEA. CDR3 residues: CSVESLGIGGSLNEQFF. CDR3 coding DNA: TGCAGCGTTGAGTCGCTCGGGATCGGGGGTTCCCTCAATGAGCAGTTCTTC.